This T cell receptor (beta chain) came from a study of cytomegalovirus exposure and HLA in healthy donors. This clone was picked up a small number of times. A multiplex PCR was run with 60 Vbeta primers and 13 Jbeta primers. Produced via immunoSEQ multiplex PCR; TCRdb's table is partial and in-frame only. The sample records 150,000 to 200,000 clones, roughly 60% being singletons. The CDR3 consists of 13 residues. The trim removed 4 bases at V and 10 bases at J, leaving 8 bases unmatched. The germline V gene has CDR1 GTSNPN and CDR2 SVGIG (reference sequence). Sequencing was carried out using PBMCs. The chain has TRBV30 and TRBJ2-1, with 9 positions matching TRBD2. The origin of this receptor is a man in his forties in good health and CMV-seronegative. The CDR3 DNA reads TGTGCCTGGACCTCTGGGACTAGCAGGGAGCAGTTCTTC. This codes for CAWTSGTSREQFF. Variable domain in full (rest from reference TRBV30 and TRBJ2-1): SQTIHQWPATLVQPVGSPLSLECTVEGTSNPNLYWYRQAAGRGLQLLFYSVGIGQISSEVPQNLSASRPQDRQFILSSKKLLLSDSGFYLCAWTSGTSREQFFGPGTRLTVL.